The 16 T cell receptor beta chains presented below share a single source sample, sequenced in a study of cytomegalovirus exposure and HLA in healthy donors. The PCR was carried out with 60 Vbeta primers and 13 Jbeta primers. Sequencing was performed with immunoSEQ multiplex PCR; in TCRdb, only in-frame clones are kept and a portion is missing. The repertoire holds approximately 54,000 clones, 82% seen once, with approximately 3% in the top ten. Input material: PBMCs. The receptors stem from a woman between 18 and 29 years old in good health and CMV-seronegative.

The chain employs TRBV5-1 and TRBJ1-1; D is uncertain. V lost 3 bases and J lost 0, with 9 bases in between. The germline V gene encodes CDR1 SGHRS and CDR2 YFSETQ. The CDR3 covers 14 residues. The CDR3, as DNA: TGCGCCAGCAGCTCATACAGCTTGAACACTGAAGCTTTCTTT. Its protein product is CASSSYSLNTEAFF.

Regarding this clone: The junction departs from the called germline gene at one end, perhaps through a read error. The chain couples TRBV6-1 to TRBJ2-6; perhaps TRBD1 as D (5 bases). The germline gives CDR1 MNHNS, CDR2 SASEGT. The CDR3 is 15 amino acids. In nucleotides, the CDR3 is TGTGCCAGTGAGGTCTCGAGCTCTGGGGCCAACGGCCTGACTTTC. This encodes CASEVSSSGANGLTF.

The chain is built from TRBV29-1 and TRBJ2-5; 10 bases fit TRBD2. Germline trimming cut 2 bases from V and 3 bases from J; bases unmatched to any gene: 9. The CDR3 is made up of 16 amino acids. Germline CDR1 and CDR2: SQVTM and ANQGSEA. In DNA, the CDR3 is TGCAGCGTTGAAAGGACTAGCGGACCGACCAAAGAGACCCAGTACTTC. Protein product: CSVERTSGPTKETQYF.

This clone was counted a single time. The chain employs TRBV28 and TRBJ1-1; a weak D match, TRBD1 (6 bases). The CDR3 consists of 17 residues. From germline, CDR1 is MDHEN and CDR2 SYDVKM. The V gene lost 5 bases and the J gene lost 1 base, with 20 bases spanning the gap. CDR3: CASSQYPDRPGNTEAFF. Here the CDR3 DNA reads TGTGCCAGCAGTCAGTACCCTGACAGGCCAGGGAACACTGAAGCTTTCTTT.

The gene calls are TRBV9 and TRBJ2-1; 8 nucleotides agree with TRBD2. The germline V gene has CDR1 SGDLS and CDR2 YYNGEE. The CDR3 length is 15 residues. Germline trimming cut 4 bases from V and 6 bases from J; bases unmatched to any gene: 9. The CDR3 DNA follows: TGTGCCAGCAGCTTCAGCGGGAGTTCCGTCAATGAGCAGTTCTTC. As protein: CASSFSGSSVNEQFF.

This rearrangement joins TRBV6-1 to TRBJ2-1; D unresolved. Germline V CDR1 and CDR2: MNHNS, SASEGT. CDR3 length: 13 residues. The V gene lost 4 bases and the J gene lost 5 bases, with 9 bases spanning the gap. As DNA, the CDR3 is TGTGCCAGCAGTGTCGGTAGCCACAATGAGCAGTTCTTC. Its translation: CASSVGSHNEQFF.

The chain joins TRBV7-3 to TRBJ2-5, with 9 nucleotides matching TRBD1. This CDR3 comprises 15 residues. CDR1 and CDR2 from the germline V gene are SGHTA and FQGTGA. After removal of 4 bases from V and 1 base from J, the junction contained 4 bases not matched to a gene. CDR3 DNA: TGTGCCAGCAGCTGGACAGGGGTGCCCCAAGAGACCCAGTACTTC. It is translated as CASSWTGVPQETQYF. The full variable domain, with the rest looked up from reference TRBV7-3 and TRBJ2-5, is GAGVSQTPSNKVTEKGKYVELRCDPISGHTALYWYRQSLGQGPEFLIYFQGTGAADDSGLPNDRFFAVRPEGSVSTLKIQRTERGDSAVYLCASSWTGVPQETQYFGPGTRLLVL.

The chain couples TRBV10-2 to TRBJ2-1; 10 positions match TRBD2. Germline V gives CDR1 WSHSY, CDR2 SAAADI. V shed 1 base and J 5 bases; nucleotides not matched to a gene: 5. The CDR3 length is 16 residues. The CDR3 coding sequence is TGCGCCAGCAGTGAGTTGGCTAGCGGGAGCGACAATGAGCAGTTCTTC. Amino acid sequence: CASSELASGSDNEQFF.

CDR3 sequence reads: CASSRDPGRNEQFF. The CDR3 coding sequence is TGTGCCAGCAGTAGGGATCCAGGGCGCAATGAGCAGTTCTTC. V usage is TRBV6-6 and J usage is TRBJ2-1, with D possibly matching TRBD1 (5 bases). Germline CDR1 reads MNHNY; CDR2 reads SVGAGI (reference sequence). The CDR3 has 14 amino acids. V lost 5 bases and J 6 bases, leaving 14 bases between the germline ends.

Concerning this clone: Sequence at one end of the junction differs from germline and may be a read error. The J gene is TRBJ2-5, the V gene TRBV10-2; TRBD2 matches 13 bases. The CDR3 is 13 residues long. CDR1 and CDR2 from the germline V gene are WSHSY and SAAADI. The CDR3 loop is CASSERTSGSRHF. Here the CDR3 DNA reads TGCGCCAGCAGTGAGCGGACTAGCGGGAGTCGGCACTTC.

V usage is TRBV9 and J usage is TRBJ2-7; tentatively, D is TRBD2 (6 bases). The CDR3 covers 15 residues. V was cut by 4 bases and J by 0 bases, with 14 bases left in between. CDR1 is SGDLS and CDR2 is YYNGEE in the germline V gene. CDR3 sequence (DNA): TGTGCCAGCAGCCCCACGACTAGGGCCTCCTACGAGCAGTACTTC. Translating gives CASSPTTRASYEQYF. Drawing the rest from reference TRBV9 and TRBJ2-7, the complete variable domain is DSGVTQTPKHLITATGQRVTLRCSPRSGDLSVYWYQQSLDQGLQFLIQYYNGEERAKGNILERFSAQQFPDLHSELNLSSLELGDSALYFCASSPTTRASYEQYFGPGTRLTVT.

The V gene is TRBV5-6, the J gene TRBJ1-2; the match to TRBD1 covers 10 bases. J gave up 1 base and V 3 bases, and 9 bases lay outside the gene matches. CDR1 SGHDT and CDR2 YYEEEE come from the germline V gene. The CDR3 runs 17 residues. Written as DNA, the CDR3 is TGTGCCAGCAGCTATACGACAGGGGGCATTATTAACTATGGCTACACCTTC. Translated, it gives CASSYTTGGIINYGYTF.

V gene TRBV27 combines with J gene TRBJ2-7; 13 bases agree with TRBD2. This CDR3 spans 17 amino acids. Losses at the gene ends were 4 bases for V and 3 bases for J; bases not matched to a gene: 9. Germline assignment: CDR1 MNHEY and CDR2 SMNVEV (reference sequence). The CDR3 spells CASSSQTRLAGGYEQYF. The CDR3 DNA is TGTGCCAGCAGTTCCCAGACGAGACTAGCGGGAGGCTACGAGCAGTACTTC.

V gene TRBV19 combines with J gene TRBJ2-1; 7 bases map to TRBD1. This CDR3 is built from 16 residues. The ends lost 4 bases at V and 0 bases at J; junction bases unmatched: 6. Germline CDR1 LNHDA, CDR2 SQIVND (reference sequence). CDR3 coding DNA: TGTGCCAGTAGTAGAGGACAGGCCTACTCCTACAATGAGCAGTTCTTC. Amino acid sequence: CASSRGQAYSYNEQFF.

This clone was found a few times. The chain carries TRBV2 and TRBJ1-1; 8 bases align to TRBD1. There are 15 residues in the CDR3. CDR1 is SNHLY, CDR2 FYNNEI, per germline. Trimming at V came to 1 base and at J to 4 bases, leaving 5 bases not matched to a gene. The CDR3 sequence is CASSEGQGLGTEAFF. DNA of the CDR3: TGTGCCAGCAGTGAAGGACAGGGGCTGGGCACTGAAGCTTTCTTT.

The chain links TRBV18 to TRBJ2-1, with 7 bases lining up with TRBD1. The CDR3 is 15 residues long. V shed 3 bases, J shed 4 bases, and the junction held 6 bases outside the gene matches. Germline CDR1 is KGHSH and CDR2 is LQKENI. This CDR3 is CASSPAQGMYNEQFF. CDR3 nucleotides: TGTGCCAGCTCACCGGCACAGGGGATGTACAATGAGCAGTTCTTC.